The 24 T cell receptor beta chains below were found in one sample sequenced in a study of Graves' ophthalmopathy and Graves' hyperthyroidism (dated by TCRdb to 2017 to 2018). Sequenced on an Illumina HiSeq 2000. TCR beta CDR3 regions were amplified from RNA transcripts for repertoire sequencing. HTBI primers and the Qiagen OneStep RT-PCR kit were used in a first-round RT-PCR, which was followed by a second-round multiplex PCR, size selection and purification. The public reads were quality trimmed at Q25 with fastp and then assembled into clones with MiXCR by TCRdb, keeping productive beta chains. Identical CDR3 protein sequences are pooled into one entry, listed with their most common genes and DNA. This sample has under 200,000 distinct CDR3 sequences in its table, and 30% to 45% of those were observed once. Under 7% of the sample is held by the ten biggest clonotypes. The specimen sequenced was peripheral blood. These receptors were collected from a woman aged 40 to 55 with Graves' ophthalmopathy. Donor details come from another sample of the same person, matched by shared clones.

V gene TRBV12-3 or TRBV12-4 combines with J gene TRBJ2-2; 8 bases align to TRBD1. The length of the CDR3 is 14 residues. Losses at the gene ends were 5 bases for V and 6 bases for J; bases not matched to a gene: 5. The CDR3 sequence is CASSPDRVAGELFF. DNA for the CDR3: TGTGCCAGCAGTCCGGACAGGGTGGCCGGGGAGCTGTTTTTT.

This clonotype occurred many times. This sequence joins TRBV9 and TRBJ1-5; D is undetermined. There are 14 residues in the CDR3. The V gene lost 0 bases and the J gene lost 3 bases, with 7 bases spanning the gap. Germline V CDR1 and CDR2: SGDLS, YYNGEE. The CDR3 DNA reads TGTGCCAGCAGCGTAGAGGACGCCAATCAGCCCCAGCATTTT. It encodes CASSVEDANQPQHF.

This clonotype was seen at least ten times. The gene calls are TRBV6-1 and TRBJ2-7; D is uncertain. The length of the CDR3 is 13 residues. V lost 5 bases and J lost 0, with 8 bases in between. The germline CDR1 and CDR2 sequences are MNHNS and SASEGT. CDR3 in amino acids: CASSPDNSYEQYF. CDR3 DNA: TGTGCCAGCAGTCCCGACAACTCCTACGAGCAGTACTTC.

This clonotype was seen at least ten times. The V and J genes are TRBV7-8 and TRBJ2-7; D is ambiguous. V lost 0 bases to trimming and J lost 5 bases, with 8 bases between them. Germline CDR1 reads SGHVS; CDR2 reads FQNEAQ. The CDR3 loop spans 13 amino acids. The CDR3 DNA is TGTGCCAGCAGCTTAGCGCATGGGGACGAGCAGTACTTC. It is translated as CASSLAHGDEQYF.

This clonotype was observed many times. The rearrangement links TRBV9 to TRBJ1-6; 8 positions agree with TRBD1. Trimming cost V 3 bases and J 8 bases; bases outside gene matches: 7. Germline V lookup: CDR1 SGDLS, CDR2 YYNGEE. The CDR3 length is 15 residues. In DNA form, the CDR3 reads TGTGCCAGCAGCGACGATCGACAGGGGTATTCACCCCTCCACTTT. This codes for CASSDDRQGYSPLHF.

V and J are TRBV6-5 and TRBJ2-5; weak D call: TRBD1 (6 bases). From germline, CDR1 is MNHEY and CDR2 SVGAGI. V was pared by 0 bases and J by 7 bases, with 24 bases between. The CDR3 runs 18 residues. The CDR3 reads CASSYSAPSQGPTGTQYF. The CDR3 nucleotides are TGTGCCAGCAGTTACTCGGCGCCATCACAGGGCCCTACCGGGACCCAGTACTTC.

V is TRBV6-1 and J is TRBJ1-6, with a tentative D call TRBD1 (5 bases). V lost 6 bases to trimming and J lost 8 bases, with 17 bases between them. CDR3 length equals 15 residues. The germline V gene encodes CDR1 MNHNS and CDR2 SASEGT. In nucleotides, the CDR3 is TGTGCCAGCAGCGGGACCGCCAATCGGGATTCACCCCTCCACTTT. It specifies CASSGTANRDSPLHF.

The chain joins TRBV7-8 to TRBJ1-2, with D tentatively TRBD1 (5 bases). Germline V lookup: CDR1 SGHVS, CDR2 FQNEAQ. Trimming left V 6 bases short and J 5 bases short, with 13 bases between. This CDR3 is 13 amino acids long. In nucleotides, the CDR3 is TGTGCCAGCAGTGGAGGGGCTTCGTATGGCTACACCTTC. Translated, it gives CASSGGASYGYTF.

The V call is TRBV12-3 or TRBV12-4, the J call TRBJ1-2; no firm D call. V was pared by 3 bases and J by 7 bases, with 9 bases between. This CDR3 is 12 amino acids long. The CDR3 loop is CASSFPDTGYTF. The CDR3 DNA is TGTGCCAGCAGTTTCCCCGACACTGGCTACACCTTC.

This chain links TRBV7-2 with TRBJ1-6; 7 bases line up with TRBD1. V shed 2 bases and J 7 bases; nucleotides not matched to a gene: 5. This CDR3 is 15 amino acids long. CDR1 is SGHTA and CDR2 is FQGNSA in the germline V gene. CDR3 amino acids: CASSLRDSENSPLHF. For the CDR3, the DNA is TGTGCCAGCAGCTTAAGGGACAGTGAGAATTCACCCCTCCACTTT.

In this sample, this clonotype turned up once. The genes are TRBV6-1 and TRBJ2-7, with 11 bases lining up with TRBD2. This CDR3 comprises 14 residues. Unmatched junction bases numbered 5, after V lost 5 bases and J lost 5 bases. The germline V gene has CDR1 MNHNS and CDR2 SASEGT. CDR3 sequence: CASSTTSGTHEQYF. DNA of the CDR3: TGTGCCAGCAGTACGACTAGCGGGACCCACGAGCAGTACTTC.

This clonotype was seen many times. The J gene is TRBJ2-7, the V gene TRBV25-1, with 7 bases identical to TRBD1. V lost 5 bases to trimming and J lost 2 bases; unmatched junction nucleotides: 3. The CDR3 is 13 residues long. Germline loops: CDR1 MGHDK, CDR2 SYGVNS. The CDR3 spells CASSSQGAYEQYF. For the CDR3, the DNA is TGTGCCAGCAGTAGCCAGGGGGCCTACGAGCAGTACTTC.

This chain joins TRBV7-8 and TRBJ2-7; possible D gene TRBD2, 5 bases. The CDR3 covers 13 residues. Trimming removed 8 bases at V and 2 bases at J, with 13 bases between. Germline-derived CDR1 and CDR2 are SGHVS and FQNEAQ. CDR3 in amino acids: CASHGSGTYEQYF. The CDR3 DNA is TGTGCCAGCCACGGGTCCGGGACCTACGAGCAGTACTTC. The variable domain in full, with the rest retrieved from reference TRBV7-8 and TRBJ2-7, is GAGVSQSPRYKVAKRGQDVALRCDPISGHVSLFWYQQALGQGPEFLTYFQNEAQLDKSGLPSDRFFAERPEGSVSTLKIQRTQQEDSAVYLCASHGSGTYEQYFGPGTRLTVT.

The J gene is TRBJ2-2, the V gene TRBV6-4; TRBD2 agrees at 9 bases. Germline V CDR1 and CDR2: MRHNA, SNTAGT. The V gene end was trimmed by 5 bases and the J gene end by 6 bases; junction bases not matched to a gene: 10. The length of the CDR3 is 16 residues. Here the CDR3 DNA reads TGTGCCAGCAGTCAGACTGGCGGGAGGGCCGCCGGGGAGCTGTTTTTT. Its protein product is CASSQTGGRAAGELFF.

This clonotype has ten or more counts. CDR3 nucleotide sequence: TGTGCCAGCAGGGGAACTAAGGGGTACTCCTACGAGCAGTACTTC. It codes for CASRGTKGYSYEQYF. The genes are TRBV28 and TRBJ2-7; the D gene is possibly TRBD1 (5 bases). The CDR3 contains 15 residues. The V end lost 6 bases, the J end lost 0 bases, and 15 bases lay between the germline ends. Germline V gene lookup returns CDR1 MDHEN and CDR2 SYDVKM.

This chain connects TRBV6-2 or TRBV6-3 to TRBJ1-2; 12 bases map to TRBD1. The CDR3 runs to 19 residues. The ends lost 5 bases at V and 4 bases at J; junction bases unmatched: 17. Germline-derived CDR1 and CDR2 are MNHEY and SVGEGT. The chain's CDR3 is CASSPPLGDRGQIGYGYTF. DNA of the CDR3: TGTGCCAGCAGTCCCCCCTTGGGGGACAGGGGGCAAATCGGCTATGGCTACACCTTC.

There are many counts of this clonotype. This rearrangement joins TRBV2 to TRBJ1-6; D ambiguous. Germline values: CDR1 SNHLY, CDR2 FYNNEI. There are 12 residues in the CDR3. The V end lost 10 bases, the J end lost 9 bases, and 13 bases lay between the germline ends. The CDR3 spells CAISRVASPLHF. The CDR3 region has the DNA TGTGCCATCTCGAGGGTCGCTTCACCCCTCCACTTT.

This clonotype is a singleton in its sample. The chain uses TRBV6-2 or TRBV6-3 and TRBJ2-2; D gene ambiguous. This CDR3 region has 17 residues. CDR1 is MNHEY, CDR2 SVGEGT, per germline. The V end was cut by 2 bases, the J end by 2 bases, with 15 bases between. CDR3 in amino acids: CASSYPAVASNTGELFF. CDR3 DNA sequence: TGTGCCAGCAGTTACCCAGCCGTGGCGTCCAACACCGGGGAGCTGTTTTTT.

This clonotype was recorded many times. The chain's CDR3 is CASSESRYYGYTF. The CDR3 nucleotides are TGTGCCAGCAGTGAAAGCAGGTACTATGGCTACACCTTC. This chain links TRBV2 with TRBJ1-2, with D hard to call. Trimming took off 2 bases at V and 3 bases at J, with 7 bases between the two ends. This CDR3 is built from 13 residues. The germline gives CDR1 SNHLY, CDR2 FYNNEI.

This clonotype has ten or more counts. The genes are TRBV11-2 and TRBJ1-2, with TRBD1 identical over 10 bases. V was clipped by 6 bases and J by 6 bases; unmatched bases: 7. CDR1 and CDR2 from the germline V gene are SGHAT and FQNNGV. This CDR3 region has 14 residues. CDR3 region: CASRRLGQGDGYTF. The CDR3 DNA is TGTGCCAGCAGGCGACTAGGACAGGGGGATGGCTACACCTTC. Full variable domain (rest looked up from reference TRBV11-2 and TRBJ1-2): EAGVAQSPRYKIIEKRQSVAFWCNPISGHATLYWYQQILGQGPKLLIQFQNNGVVDDSQLPKDRFSAERLKGVDSTLKIQPAKLEDSAVYLCASRRLGQGDGYTFGSGTRLTVV.

In this sample, this clonotype turned up many times. This chain uses TRBV5-6 with TRBJ1-6, with a tentative D call TRBD1 (6 bases). CDR1 and CDR2 (germline): SGHDT, YYEEEE. Trimming pared 3 bases from V and 6 bases from J, leaving 10 bases between. The CDR3 length is 14 residues. The DNA for the CDR3 is TGTGCCAGCAGCTATCAGGGGTCTAATTCACCCCTCCACTTT. Translation: CASSYQGSNSPLHF.

This clonotype was counted many times. The V gene is TRBV19, the J gene TRBJ1-2; possibly TRBD1 for D (5 bases). The V gene lost 10 bases and the J gene lost 8 bases, with 14 bases spanning the gap. This CDR3 is 11 amino acids long. Germline CDR1 reads LNHDA; CDR2 reads SQIVND (reference sequence). Written as DNA, the CDR3 is TGTGCCACCGGGGCCGGCTTGGGCTACACCTTC. It is translated as CATGAGLGYTF.

The chain recombines TRBV20-1 with TRBJ1-3; no firm D call. Trimming removed 2 bases at V and 2 bases at J, with 10 bases between. The CDR3 runs 14 residues. Germline CDR1 DFQATT, CDR2 SNEGSKA (reference sequence). CDR3 sequence: CSARSDTTGNTIYF. CDR3 DNA sequence: TGCAGTGCTAGATCCGACACGACTGGAAACACCATATATTTT.

This clonotype was seen at least ten times. A read error may account for a junction end that differs from germline. The chain carries TRBV6-1 and TRBJ2-2, with 7 bases identical to TRBD1. There are 15 residues in the CDR3. The germline gives CDR1 MNHNS, CDR2 SASEGT. CDR3 residues: CASKPGQLNTGELCF. Here the CDR3 DNA reads TGTGCCAGCAAACCGGGACAGCTGAACACCGGGGAGCTGTGTTTT.